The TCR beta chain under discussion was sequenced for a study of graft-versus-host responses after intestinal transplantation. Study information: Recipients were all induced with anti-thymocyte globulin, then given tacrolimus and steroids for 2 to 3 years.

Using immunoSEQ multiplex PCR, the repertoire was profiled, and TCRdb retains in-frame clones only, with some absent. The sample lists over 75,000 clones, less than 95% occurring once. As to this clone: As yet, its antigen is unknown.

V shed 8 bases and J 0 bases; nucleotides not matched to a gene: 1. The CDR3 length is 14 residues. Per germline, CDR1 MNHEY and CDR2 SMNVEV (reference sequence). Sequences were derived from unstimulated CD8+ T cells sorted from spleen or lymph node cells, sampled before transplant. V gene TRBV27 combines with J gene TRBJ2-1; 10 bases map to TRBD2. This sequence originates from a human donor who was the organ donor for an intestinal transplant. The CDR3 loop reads CASGLAASYNEQFF. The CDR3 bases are TGTGCCAGCGGACTAGCGGCCTCCTACAATGAGCAGTTCTTC.